The 7 T cell receptor beta chains below were found in one sample sequenced in a study of shared clonotypes between healthy human individuals. TCRdb's table, derived via immunoSEQ multiplex PCR, lists solely in-frame clones and lacks some. Found here are 950,000 to 1,100,000 clones, roughly 74% of them singletons; the top ten hold roughly 0.62%. The source material was memory CD4+ T cells from PBMCs. Subset: CD45RA-negative fraction. The receptors were sampled from a man between 18 and 29 years old in good health. Some clones in this sample may be carry-over from other donors' samples.

The V call is TRBV11-1, the J call TRBJ2-7; D possibly uses TRBD1 or TRBD2 (5 bases each). V lost 5 bases and J 4 bases, leaving 12 bases between the germline ends. Germline V gene sequence: CDR1 SGHAT, CDR2 FQDESV (reference sequence). The CDR3 runs to 13 residues. The CDR3: CASSDRGAYEQYF. The CDR3 nucleotides are TGTGCCAGCAGCGACCGGGGCGCTTACGAGCAGTACTTC.

This sequence joins TRBV11-1 and TRBJ2-1; perhaps D is TRBD1 or TRBD2 (7 bases each). The V end lost 1 base, the J end lost 1 base, and 11 bases lay between the germline ends. The CDR3 is 16 amino acids. CDR1 and CDR2 from the germline V gene are SGHAT and FQDESV (reference sequence). CDR3 sequence (DNA): TGTGCCAGCAGCTTAGGTCAGGGGGGGTCCTACAATGAGCAGTTCTTC. Translation gives CASSLGQGGSYNEQFF.

V usage is TRBV5-1 and J usage is TRBJ2-1; D may be TRBD1 (6 bases). Germline V gives CDR1 SGHRS, CDR2 YFSETQ. Trimming shortened V by 4 bases and J by 12 bases, and 23 bases separated the two germline ends. The CDR3 runs to 15 residues. The CDR3: CASSGGRNDVGRQFF. The CDR3 bases are TGCGCCAGCAGCGGGGGCAGGAATGACGTGGGGCGGCAGTTCTTC.

This sequence joins TRBV2 and TRBJ1-2; D is unclear. The CDR3 is 15 amino acids. V dropped 2 bases and J dropped 2 bases, with 12 bases sitting between them. Germline lookup yields CDR1 SNHLY and CDR2 FYNNEI. The CDR3 nucleotides are TGTGCCAGCAGTGAAACACGAGAAGGGAACTATGGCTACACCTTC. Residues: CASSETREGNYGYTF. Full variable domain (missing parts from reference TRBV2 and TRBJ1-2): EPEVTQTPSHQVTQMGQEVILRCVPISNHLYFYWYRQILGQKVEFLVSFYNNEISEKSEIFDDQFSVERPDGSNFTLKIRSTKLEDSAMYFCASSETREGNYGYTFGSGTRLTVV.

The chain links TRBV28 to TRBJ2-3, with TRBD2 identical over 13 bases. Germline-derived CDR1 and CDR2 are MDHEN and SYDVKM. The CDR3 spans 23 residues. After removal of 1 base from V and 2 bases from J, the junction contained 21 bases not matched to a gene. CDR3 DNA: TGTGCCAGCAGTTTATTGGCAGCTAGCCTACGACTAGCGGGAGGCCTGCCCACAGATACGCAGTATTTT. Its translation is CASSLLAASLRLAGGLPTDTQYF.

Notes on this clone: The sample contains more than one DNA sequence encoding this CDR3. The chain joins TRBV4-3 to TRBJ2-3; 12 positions match TRBD2. This CDR3 contains 16 residues. Trimming took 4 bases from V and 2 from J; bases not matched to a gene: 4. The germline CDR1 and CDR2 sequences are LGHNA and YSLEER. The CDR3 reads CASSPGTSGHTDTQYF. In nucleotides, the CDR3 is TGCGCCAGCAGCCCAGGGACTAGCGGGCACACAGATACGCAGTATTTT.

This clone was seen only a few times. The V gene is TRBV28, the J gene TRBJ1-2; D may be TRBD1 (5 bases). The CDR3 totals 12 residues. Germline V gene sequence: CDR1 MDHEN, CDR2 SYDVKM. V shed 10 bases and J shed 1 base, with 10 bases lying between them. The CDR3 loop is CATAGNNYGYTF. CDR3 DNA: TGTGCCACCGCAGGGAATAACTATGGCTACACCTTC.